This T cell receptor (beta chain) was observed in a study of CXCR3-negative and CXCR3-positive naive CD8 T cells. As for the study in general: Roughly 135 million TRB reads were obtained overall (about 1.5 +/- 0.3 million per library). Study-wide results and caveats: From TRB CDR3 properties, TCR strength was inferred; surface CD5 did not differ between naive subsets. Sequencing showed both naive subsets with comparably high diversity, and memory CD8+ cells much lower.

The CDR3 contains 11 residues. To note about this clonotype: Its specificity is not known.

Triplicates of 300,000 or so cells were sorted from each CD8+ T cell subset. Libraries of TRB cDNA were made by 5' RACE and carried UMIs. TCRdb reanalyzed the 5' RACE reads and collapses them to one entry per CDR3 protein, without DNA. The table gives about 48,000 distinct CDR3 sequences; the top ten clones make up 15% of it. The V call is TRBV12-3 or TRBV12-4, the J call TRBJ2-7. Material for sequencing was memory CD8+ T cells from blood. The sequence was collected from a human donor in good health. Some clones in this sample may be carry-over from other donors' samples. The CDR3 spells CASSFGDEQYF.